This is a list of T cell receptor beta chains from one sample in a study of control samples from healthy donors and cancer patients. Sequencing used immunoSEQ multiplex PCR; TCRdb keeps in-frame clones, though not all of them. This sample carries approximately 86,000 clones, about 84% of them seen once, and the ten largest clones take more than 2%. Sequencing was performed on blood. The receptors come from a woman in her thirties or forties in good health. CDR3s include the opening cysteine and the closing phenylalanine or tryptophan. The D gene is left open where the match is weak. The listing skips clone size in some rows; elsewhere it reads once, few, many or a size class.

D | J | V | size | DNA | CDR3
TRBD1 | TRBJ2-1 | TRBV27 | NA | TGTGCCAGCAGTTTACTAGGACAGGGGTTAGACAATGAGCAGTTCTTC | CASSLLGQGLDNEQFF
TRBD1 | TRBJ2-7 | TRBV12-5 | NA | TGTGCTAGTGGTCCTTGGGACAGATTCTACGAGCAGTACTTC | CASGPWDRFYEQYF
NA | TRBJ2-4 | TRBV14 | NA | TGTGCCAGCAGCCAGGGGGCTAGCAACATTCAGTACTTC | CASSQGASNIQYF
NA | TRBJ1-1 | TRBV19 | NA | TGTGCCAGTAGTATAGGGAGGGCAGTTGGTACTGAAGCTTTCTTT | CASSIGRAVGTEAFF
TRBD2 | TRBJ2-1 | TRBV3-1/TRBV3-2 | NA | TGTGCCAGCAGCCTCATAGCGGGGGGGGCTAGTGAGCAGTTCTTC | CASSLIAGGASEQFF
NA | TRBJ1-2 | TRBV12-3/TRBV12-4 | NA | TGTGCCAGCAGTTTAGAAGGGAAGGATGGCTACACCTTC | CASSLEGKDGYTF
TRBD1 | TRBJ1-6 | TRBV5-1 | NA | TGCGCCAGCAGCTCCCGGGCCGGGACAGGGGATTCACCCCTCCACTTT | CASSSRAGTGDSPLHF
TRBD1 | TRBJ1-2 | TRBV18 | NA | TGTGCCAGCTCCACGGGACAGGGTTTCATCGGCTACACCTTC | CASSTGQGFIGYTF
NA | TRBJ2-2 | TRBV1 | NA | TGCACCAGCAGCCAAAACGGGGGGGCTTTTGGAACGAACACCGGGGAGCTGTTTTTT | CTSSQNGGAFGTNTGELFF
NA | TRBJ2-3 | TRBV18 | NA | TGTGCCAGCTCACCAAGGCCTAGCGCAGATACGCAGTATTTT | CASSPRPSADTQYF
NA | TRBJ2-7 | TRBV7-9 | NA | TGTGCCAGCAGCCCGCGGGGACGAGGGCCTTCATCTACTTACGAGCAGTACTTC | CASSPRGRGPSSTYEQYF
NA | TRBJ1-4 | TRBV18 | NA | TGTGCCAGCTCACAGAATGAAAAACTGTTTTTT | CASSQNEKLFF
NA | TRBJ2-2 | TRBV7-9 | NA | TGTGCCAGCAGCTTAGAAGGGCTAGCAAACACCGGGGAGCTGTTTTTT | CASSLEGLANTGELFF
TRBD2 | TRBJ2-3 | TRBV7-6 | NA | TGTGCCAGCAGCCTTAGCGGGCTAAACACAGATACGCAGTATTTT | CASSLSGLNTDTQYF
TRBD1 | TRBJ2-7 | TRBV30 | NA | TGTGCCTGGAGTGCCAGTAGGACAGGGTGGACCTACGAGCAGTACTTC | CAWSASRTGWTYEQYF
TRBD1 | TRBJ1-4 | TRBV14 | NA | TGTGCCAGCAGCCAAGGACAGGGATGGGAAAAACTGTTTTTT | CASSQGQGWEKLFF
NA | TRBJ1-5 | TRBV7-3 | NA | TGTGCCAGCAGCCCCCTGGGTAAAAATAGCAATCAGCCCCAGCATTTT | CASSPLGKNSNQPQHF
NA | TRBJ1-4 | TRBV7-8 | few | TGTGCCAGCAGCTTTAGACCCACCTCCGTGGCGGTTGCAACTAATGAAAAACTGTTTTTT | CASSFRPTSVAVATNEKLFF
NA | TRBJ1-2 | TRBV15 | many | TGTGCCACCAGCAGAGCCGGAGCGGCAGATAACTATGGCTACACCTTC | CATSRAGAADNYGYTF
NA | TRBJ1-4 | TRBV18 | NA | TGTGCCAGCTCACCACCGGGCAGTGTCATCAAAAAACTGTTTTTT | CASSPPGSVIKKLFF
NA | TRBJ2-4 | TRBV3-1/TRBV3-2 | NA | TGTGCCAGCAGCCCCTACAGGAGGGGCTTAGCCAAAAACATTCAGTACTTC | CASSPYRRGLAKNIQYF
NA | TRBJ2-6 | TRBV5-1 | NA | TGCGCCAGCAGCTTTGGACAGCCTGGGGCCAACGTCCTGACTTTC | CASSFGQPGANVLTF
NA | TRBJ2-1 | TRBV9 | NA | TGTGCCAGCAGCTTCCGGGACGAGCAGTTCTTC | CASSFRDEQFF
NA | TRBJ2-5 | TRBV2 | NA | TGTGCCAGCAGCAGGATGAACCAAGAGACCCAGTACTTC | CASSRMNQETQYF
TRBD1 | TRBJ1-5 | TRBV18 | NA | TGTGCCAGCTCGCCACAGGGGGCGAAAGATCAGCCCCAGCATTTT | CASSPQGAKDQPQHF
NA | TRBJ1-3 | TRBV5-6 | NA | TGTGCCAGCGGCCGGGGCAACTCTGGAAACACCATATATTTT | CASGRGNSGNTIYF
TRBD1 | TRBJ1-1 | TRBV7-2 | NA | TGTGCCAGCAGCTTAGACAGGGGGCGAGCTTTCTTT | CASSLDRGRAFF
NA | TRBJ2-3 | TRBV10-2 | NA | TGCGCCAGCAACAAGCAGACCTTAGGCACAGATACGCAGTATTTT | CASNKQTLGTDTQYF
NA | TRBJ1-1 | TRBV10-3 | NA | TGTGCCATCAGGGAAAAACAGGGCGATGAAGCTTTCTTT | CAIREKQGDEAFF
NA | TRBJ1-3 | TRBV21-1 | NA | TGTGCCAGCAGCCCAGCGGCCCCGTCGGACACCATATATTTT | CASSPAAPSDTIYF
NA | TRBJ2-4 | TRBV7-2 | once | TGTGCCAGCAGCTTAGCGAGTATGGGAGACATTCAGTACTTC | CASSLASMGDIQYF
NA | TRBJ1-5 | TRBV5-4 | NA | TGTGCCAGCAGCTTCTCGGACGGGACCATTAACCCCGTGGGCAATCAGCCCCAGCATTTT | CASSFSDGTINPVGNQPQHF
TRBD2 | TRBJ2-3 | TRBV9 | NA | TGTGCCAGCAGCGGGACCCATAGCGGGGGTAAGGGTACGCAGTATTTT | CASSGTHSGGKGTQYF
NA | TRBJ1-2 | TRBV15 | NA | TGTGCCACCAGCCCTTGGACATCTACTAACTATGGCTACACCTTC | CATSPWTSTNYGYTF
NA | TRBJ2-1 | TRBV9 | NA | TGTGCCAGCAGCGCCCTGGGGGGGGCATCCTACAATGAGCAGTTCTTC | CASSALGGASYNEQFF
TRBD1 | TRBJ2-1 | TRBV6-5 | NA | TGTGCCAGCTGGACAGGGGGACCTGGGAACAATGAGCAGTTCTTC | CASWTGGPGNNEQFF
TRBD1 | TRBJ2-2 | TRBV3-1/TRBV3-2 | NA | TGTGCCAGCAGCCGGACAGGGATTTACACTACGTCCGGGGAGCTGTTTTTT | CASSRTGIYTTSGELFF
NA | TRBJ1-4 | TRBV15 | few | TGTGCCACCAGCAGAGATCTGAAAGCAACTAATGAAAAACTGTTTTTT | CATSRDLKATNEKLFF
NA | TRBJ1-1 | TRBV2 | NA | TGTGCCAGCATCCACCCGAGGAACACTGAAGCTTTCTTT | CASIHPRNTEAFF
NA | TRBJ2-1 | TRBV7-2 | few | TGTGCCAGCAGCCTCGACAGTTACAATGAGCAGTTCTTC | CASSLDSYNEQFF
NA | TRBJ2-2 | TRBV2 | NA | TGTGCCAGCAGTGATACGGGGGGCGCGAACACCGGGGAGCTGTTTTTT | CASSDTGGANTGELFF
NA | TRBJ1-3 | TRBV3-1/TRBV3-2 | NA | TGTGCCAGCAGCCAAGACGCTGGAAACACCATATATTTT | CASSQDAGNTIYF
NA | TRBJ1-1 | TRBV3-1/TRBV3-2 | few | TGTGCCAGCAGCTATGGAACAACGGTGAACACTGAAGCTTTCTTT | CASSYGTTVNTEAFF
NA | TRBJ1-1 | TRBV7-9 | NA | TGTGCCAGCAGCTTACAATTGGCGGGTGAAGCTTTCTTT | CASSLQLAGEAFF